This TCR beta chain was documented in a study of blood T cell repertoires in COVID-19. Overall study: Samples came from the United States, Italy and Spain, spanning acute and convalescent COVID-19. Sample material is recorded as cDNA or gDNA derived from T cells, B-cell-depleted T cells, or PBMCs.

The length of the CDR3 is 16 residues. Authors' analysis steps: Estimated nucleated cell counts came from reference gene primer amplification. The table came from immunoSEQ multiplex PCR; TCRdb's copy has only in-frame clones and leaves some out. From that table come the V and J calls and clone size; the DNA was used to work out D and trimming. The table includes 250,000 or so clones, around 84% detected once. Sequencing was done on a sample of peripheral blood. The chain recombines TRBV12-2 with TRBJ1-3; TRBD1, the table's D call, lacks a check against the DNA. TRBV12-2 has pseudogene status. The source is a woman between 40 and 55 years old who had recovered from COVID-19. CDR3 nucleotide sequence: TGTGCAAGTCGCTTAGGGGGAGGACAGGGCGGAAACACCATATATTTT. Translating gives CASRLGGGQGGNTIYF.